The 15 T cell receptor beta chains reported below all come from one sample, sequenced in a study of T-cell memory formation after mild COVID-19. TCRdb re-called the 5' RACE reads with MiXCR, one entry per CDR3 protein. Here the sample spans approximately 150,000 distinct CDR3 sequences, 19% being singletons. The sequencing input was PBMCs or a T cell subset sorted from them (not recorded which). These TCRs come from an adult woman who had mild COVID-19 (a few samples of this study predate the infection). Cell type and time point are not known.

The V and J genes are TRBV5-5 and TRBJ1-4, with TRBD1 identical over 7 bases. With V trimmed by 2 bases and J by 14 bases, 21 bases remained unmatched. Germline values: CDR1 SGHKS, CDR2 YYEKEE (reference sequence). This CDR3 comprises 17 residues. The chain's CDR3 is CASSFGDRAPVMKALFF. Here the CDR3 DNA reads TGTGCCAGCAGCTTTGGAGACAGGGCTCCGGTAATGAAAGCCCTGTTTTTT.

This clonotype was detected only a few times. CDR3 DNA: TGTGCCAGCAGCGTAGACCCTTACAATGAGCAGTTCTTC. This sequence encodes CASSVDPYNEQFF. The chain combines TRBV9 with TRBJ2-1; D is unclear. CDR1 is SGDLS and CDR2 is YYNGEE in the germline V gene. With 0 bases removed from V and 4 bases from J, the gap between germline ends came to 5 bases. The CDR3 length is 13 residues. Full variable domain (missing parts from reference TRBV9 and TRBJ2-1): DSGVTQTPKHLITATGQRVTLRCSPRSGDLSVYWYQQSLDQGLQFLIQYYNGEERAKGNILERFSAQQFPDLHSELNLSSLELGDSALYFCASSVDPYNEQFFGPGTRLTVL.

This chain connects TRBV27 to TRBJ2-1; perhaps TRBD2 as D (6 bases). CDR1 MNHEY and CDR2 SMNVEV come from the germline V gene (reference sequence). Trimming took off 3 bases at V and 0 bases at J, with 12 bases between the two ends. This CDR3 is 16 amino acids long. The CDR3 DNA reads TGTGCCAGCAGTTTCCGGACTACCCACTCCTACAATGAGCAGTTCTTC. Translating gives CASSFRTTHSYNEQFF.

The table lists this clonotype with many counts. The chain has TRBV30 and TRBJ2-7, with a possible D match to TRBD1 (6 bases). In germline, CDR1 is GTSNPN, CDR2 SVGIG (reference sequence). V lost 2 bases, J lost 2 bases, and 19 bases lay in between. The CDR3 has 16 amino acids. This chain's CDR3 is CAWSTRQGRRPYEQYF. The CDR3 coding sequence is TGTGCCTGGAGTACCCGCCAGGGGCGTCGGCCCTACGAGCAGTACTTC.

The genes are TRBV18 and TRBJ2-1; 9 bases map to TRBD2. The germline CDR1 and CDR2 sequences are KGHSH and LQKENI. This CDR3 has 12 residues. V shed 0 bases and J 13 bases; nucleotides not matched to a gene: 1. The chain's CDR3 is CASSPPTSGQFF. DNA for the CDR3: TGTGCCAGCTCACCACCGACTAGCGGCCAGTTCTTC.

This clonotype has only a few counts. The chain combines TRBV4-2 with TRBJ1-6; no definite D call. The CDR3 spans 20 residues. Germline CDR1 and CDR2: LGHNA and YNFKEQ. Trimming removed 0 bases from V and 4 bases from J, with 22 bases in between. CDR3 sequence (DNA): TGTGCCAGCAGCCAAGAACGGGTCCTTGAGGCCTTCCGATATAATTCACCCCTCCACTTT. Translated: CASSQERVLEAFRYNSPLHF.

The chain carries TRBV5-1 and TRBJ1-1, with D perhaps matching TRBD1 (5 bases). CDR1 SGHRS and CDR2 YFSETQ come from the germline V gene. The ends were cut back, 0 bases at V and 6 bases at J, with 15 bases in the middle. CDR3 length: 15 amino acids. The CDR3 nucleotides read TGCGCCAGCAGCTTGGACGGCGGCCGGGGGGCTGAAGCTTTCTTT. Protein: CASSLDGGRGAEAFF.

This clonotype was seen a few times. The chain joins TRBV12-3 or TRBV12-4 to TRBJ2-3, with 7 positions matching TRBD2. The CDR3 runs 13 residues. J gave up 4 bases and V 3 bases, and 1 base lay outside the gene matches. The CDR3 reads CASSFREADTQYF. CDR3 DNA sequence: TGTGCCAGCAGTTTTCGGGAGGCAGATACGCAGTATTTT.

This clonotype has only a few counts. This chain joins TRBV7-9 and TRBJ2-7, with D perhaps TRBD1 (7 bases). V was pared by 5 bases and J by 3 bases, with 20 bases between. This CDR3 is 16 amino acids long. CDR1 and CDR2 from the germline V gene are SEHNR and FQNEAQ (reference sequence). The CDR3 coding sequence is TGTGCCAGCAGCCCAGGAGGAGGGGGCGCCCACTACGAGCAGTACTTC. It codes for CASSPGGGGAHYEQYF.

This clonotype was picked up a small number of times. In nucleotides, the CDR3 is TGCGCCAGCAGCCATACTACGGGACAACGCGAGCAGTACTTC. Translating it yields CASSHTTGQREQYF. The chain recombines TRBV4-3 with TRBJ2-7; a weak D match, TRBD1 (6 bases). Germline CDR1 and CDR2: LGHNA and YSLEER. With 3 bases removed from V and 6 bases from J, the gap between germline ends came to 15 bases. The CDR3 extends over 14 amino acids.

This clonotype has only a few counts. This chain uses TRBV12-3 or TRBV12-4 with TRBJ2-7; D is possibly TRBD1 (6 bases). V lost 6 bases and J 5 bases, leaving 11 bases between the germline ends. This CDR3 region has 12 residues. The CDR3 nucleotides are TGTGCCAGCAGACGTCAGGGGAACGAGCAGTACTTC. It translates to CASRRQGNEQYF.

The chain has TRBV5-1 and TRBJ2-6; no clear D. V lost 6 bases, J lost 4 bases, and 11 bases lay in between. The CDR3 runs to 14 residues. Germline V lookup: CDR1 SGHRS, CDR2 YFSETQ. This CDR3 is CASMKRTGANVLTF. CDR3 sequence (DNA): TGCGCCAGCATGAAAAGGACCGGGGCCAACGTCCTGACTTTC.

This clonotype occurred a few times. The chain uses TRBV6-6 and TRBJ2-7; TRBD1 matches 10 bases. In germline, CDR1 is MNHNY, CDR2 SVGAGI (reference sequence). V gave up 6 bases and J gave up 7 bases; unmatched junction bases: 15. This CDR3 spans 16 amino acids. CDR3 sequence: CASSPWDAGTGVEQYF. DNA of the CDR3: TGTGCCAGCAGCCCCTGGGATGCCGGGACAGGGGTGGAGCAGTACTTC.

J is TRBJ2-7 and V is TRBV20-1, with 7 positions matching TRBD1. Trimming at V came to 5 bases and at J to 0 bases, leaving 10 bases not matched to a gene. CDR1 and CDR2 from the germline V gene are DFQATT and SNEGSKA (reference sequence). The CDR3 covers 15 residues. The CDR3 coding sequence is TGCAGTGCTGGACCAGGGGGTGGGGGCTCCTACGAGCAGTACTTC. Residues: CSAGPGGGGSYEQYF.

V and J are TRBV6-5 and TRBJ1-2; D call uncertain. V lost 8 bases and J 2 bases, leaving 3 bases between the germline ends. Germline lookup yields CDR1 MNHEY and CDR2 SVGAGI. The CDR3 length is 10 residues. The CDR3 nucleotides are TGTGCCAGCTGGAACTATGGCTACACCTTC. It specifies CASWNYGYTF.